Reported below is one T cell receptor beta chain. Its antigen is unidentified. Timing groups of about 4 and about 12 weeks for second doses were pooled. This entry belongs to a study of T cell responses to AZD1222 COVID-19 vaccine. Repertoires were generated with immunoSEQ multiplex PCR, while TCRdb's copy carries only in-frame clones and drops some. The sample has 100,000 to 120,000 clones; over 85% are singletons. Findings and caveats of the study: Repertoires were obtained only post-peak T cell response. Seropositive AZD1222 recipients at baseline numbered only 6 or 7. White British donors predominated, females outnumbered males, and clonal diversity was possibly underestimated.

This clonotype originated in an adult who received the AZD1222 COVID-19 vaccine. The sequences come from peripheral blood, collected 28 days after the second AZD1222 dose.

CDR3 amino acids: CASSLDSGNGYTF. The CDR3 coding sequence is TGCGCCAGCAGCCTGGACAGTGGCAATGGCTACACCTTC. The gene calls are TRBV4-1 and TRBJ1-2; the D gene is possibly TRBD1 (6 bases). Germline V CDR1 and CDR2: MGHRA, YSYEKL. Trimming left V 4 bases short and J 6 bases short, with 12 bases between. This CDR3 has 13 residues.